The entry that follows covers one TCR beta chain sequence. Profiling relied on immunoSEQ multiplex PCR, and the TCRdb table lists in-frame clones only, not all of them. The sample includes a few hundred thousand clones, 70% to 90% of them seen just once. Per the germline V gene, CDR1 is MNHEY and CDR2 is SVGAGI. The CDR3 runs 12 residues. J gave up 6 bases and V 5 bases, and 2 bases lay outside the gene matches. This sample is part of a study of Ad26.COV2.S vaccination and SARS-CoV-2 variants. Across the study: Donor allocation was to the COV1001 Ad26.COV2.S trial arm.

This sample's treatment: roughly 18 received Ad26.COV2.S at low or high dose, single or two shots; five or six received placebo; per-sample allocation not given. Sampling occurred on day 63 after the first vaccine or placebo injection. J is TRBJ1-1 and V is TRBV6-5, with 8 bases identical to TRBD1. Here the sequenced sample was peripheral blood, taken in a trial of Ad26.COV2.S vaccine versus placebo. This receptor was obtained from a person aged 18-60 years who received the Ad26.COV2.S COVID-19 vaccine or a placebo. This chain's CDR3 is CASSPTGAEAFF. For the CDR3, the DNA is TGTGCCAGCAGTCCGACAGGGGCTGAAGCTTTCTTT.